The clone carrying this T cell receptor beta chain was recorded once. Its specificity is not known. These data belong to a study of TIL therapy for anti-PD-1-resistant metastatic lung cancer. Study-level background: Progressing patients received lymphodepletion, expanded TIL infusion and IL-2.

The libraries were made with immunoSEQ v3. Libraries were sequenced to 2 million to 2.5 million read pairs (survey) or roughly 5-6.5 million (deep). Profiled with immunoSEQ multiplex PCR; TCRdb holds only in-frame clones, not every one. The table has tens of thousands of clones, around 80% seen once; the top ten hold 4.8%. The sample's time point: pre-treatment sample, taken before nivolumab and TIL therapy. Adults with stage 4 NSCLC were enrolled in a phase I trial. Whole-study results and caveats: Treatment-naive, never-smoker and oncogene-addicted patients were overrepresented in this highly selected cohort.

Trimming removed 2 bases from V and 6 bases from J; junction bases left unmatched: 3. The V gene's germline CDR1 is SEHNR and CDR2 FQNEAQ (reference sequence). This CDR3 spans 13 amino acids. The chain couples TRBV7-9 to TRBJ1-1; 7 bases align to TRBD1. This TCR came from a woman aged 30 to 85 with non-small cell lung cancer. Sample: blood, taken at baseline. The CDR3 DNA follows: TGTGCCAGCAGCTTATCTACAGGGGCTGAAGCTTTCTTT. Translated, it gives CASSLSTGAEAFF.